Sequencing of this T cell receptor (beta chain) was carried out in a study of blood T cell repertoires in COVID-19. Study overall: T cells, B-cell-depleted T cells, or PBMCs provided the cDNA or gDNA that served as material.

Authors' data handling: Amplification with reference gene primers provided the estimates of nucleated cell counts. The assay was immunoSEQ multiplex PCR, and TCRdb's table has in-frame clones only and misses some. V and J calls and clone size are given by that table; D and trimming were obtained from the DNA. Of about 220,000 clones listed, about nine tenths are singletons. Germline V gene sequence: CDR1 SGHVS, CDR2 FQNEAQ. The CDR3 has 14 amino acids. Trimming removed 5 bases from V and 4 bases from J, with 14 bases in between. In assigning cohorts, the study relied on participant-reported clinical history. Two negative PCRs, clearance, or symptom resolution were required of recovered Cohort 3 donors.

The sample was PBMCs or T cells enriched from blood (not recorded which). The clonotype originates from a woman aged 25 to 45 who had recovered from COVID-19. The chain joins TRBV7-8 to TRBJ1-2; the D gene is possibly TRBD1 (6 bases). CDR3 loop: CASSLQGWSYGYTF. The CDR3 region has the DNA TGTGCCAGCAGCCTACAGGGCTGGAGCTATGGCTACACCTTC. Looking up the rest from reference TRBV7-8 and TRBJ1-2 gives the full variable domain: GAGVSQSPRYKVAKRGQDVALRCDPISGHVSLFWYQQALGQGPEFLTYFQNEAQLDKSGLPSDRFFAERPEGSVSTLKIQRTQQEDSAVYLCASSLQGWSYGYTFGSGTRLTVV.